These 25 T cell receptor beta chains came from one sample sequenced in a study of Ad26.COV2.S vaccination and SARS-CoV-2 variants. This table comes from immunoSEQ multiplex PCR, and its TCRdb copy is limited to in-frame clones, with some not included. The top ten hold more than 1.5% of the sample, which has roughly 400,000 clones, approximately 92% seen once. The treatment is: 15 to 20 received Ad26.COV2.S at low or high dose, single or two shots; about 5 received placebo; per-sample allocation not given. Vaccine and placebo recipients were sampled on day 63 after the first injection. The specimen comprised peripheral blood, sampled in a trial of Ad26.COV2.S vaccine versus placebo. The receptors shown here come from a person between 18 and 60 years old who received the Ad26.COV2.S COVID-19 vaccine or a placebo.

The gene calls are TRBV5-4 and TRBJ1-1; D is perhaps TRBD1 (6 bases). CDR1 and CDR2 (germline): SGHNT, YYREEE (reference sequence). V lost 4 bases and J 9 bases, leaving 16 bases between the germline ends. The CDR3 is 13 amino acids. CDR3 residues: CASSQRGGLKAFF. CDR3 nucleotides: TGTGCCAGCAGCCAAAGGGGGGGGTTGAAAGCTTTCTTT.

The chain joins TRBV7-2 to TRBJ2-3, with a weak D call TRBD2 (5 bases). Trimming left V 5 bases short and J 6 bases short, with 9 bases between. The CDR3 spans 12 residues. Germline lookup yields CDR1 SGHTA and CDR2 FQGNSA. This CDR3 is CASSGQRDTQYF. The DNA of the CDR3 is TGTGCCAGCAGCGGGCAGCGGGATACGCAGTATTTT. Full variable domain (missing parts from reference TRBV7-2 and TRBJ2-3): GAGVSQSPSNKVTEKGKDVELRCDPISGHTALYWYRQSLGQGLEFLIYFQGNSAPDKSGLPSDRFSAERTGGSVSTLTIQRTQQEDSAVYLCASSGQRDTQYFGPGTRLTVL.

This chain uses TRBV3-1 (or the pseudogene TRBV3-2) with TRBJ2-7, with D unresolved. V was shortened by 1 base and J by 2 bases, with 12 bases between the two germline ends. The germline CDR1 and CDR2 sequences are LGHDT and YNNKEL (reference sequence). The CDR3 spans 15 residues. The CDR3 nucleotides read TGTGCCAGCAGCCAAGTGGCGGTAGGCACCTACGAGCAGTACTTC. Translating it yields CASSQVAVGTYEQYF.

As DNA, the CDR3 is TGCGCCAGCAGCCCGAATCTTATAGAACAAGCTTTCTTT. Translation gives CASSPNLIEQAFF. The chain couples TRBV4-1 to TRBJ1-1, with D unresolved. The germline gives CDR1 MGHRA, CDR2 YSYEKL. The CDR3 has 13 amino acids. V was pared by 4 bases and J by 9 bases, with 15 bases between.

CDR3 sequence (DNA): TGTGCCAGCAGCTTACCGGACAGGGAAAATAGCAATCAGCCCCAGCATTTT. Its translation: CASSLPDRENSNQPQHF. J is TRBJ1-5 and V is TRBV7-9, with TRBD1 identical over 8 bases. CDR1 and CDR2 (germline): SEHNR, FQNEAQ (reference sequence). The CDR3 length is 17 residues. Germline trimming cut 2 bases from V and 0 bases from J; bases unmatched to any gene: 6.

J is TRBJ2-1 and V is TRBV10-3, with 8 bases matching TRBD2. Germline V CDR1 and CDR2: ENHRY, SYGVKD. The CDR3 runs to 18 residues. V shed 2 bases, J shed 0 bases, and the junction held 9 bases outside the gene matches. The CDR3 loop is CAISETLTGGSSYNEQFF. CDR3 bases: TGTGCCATCAGTGAGACGCTTACGGGGGGGAGCTCCTACAATGAGCAGTTCTTC.

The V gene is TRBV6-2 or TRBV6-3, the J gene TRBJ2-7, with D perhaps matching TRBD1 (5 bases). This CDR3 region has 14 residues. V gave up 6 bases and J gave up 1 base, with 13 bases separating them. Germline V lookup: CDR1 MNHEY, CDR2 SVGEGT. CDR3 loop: CASSISRASYEQYF. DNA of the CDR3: TGTGCCAGCAGCATAAGCAGGGCGTCCTACGAGCAGTACTTC.

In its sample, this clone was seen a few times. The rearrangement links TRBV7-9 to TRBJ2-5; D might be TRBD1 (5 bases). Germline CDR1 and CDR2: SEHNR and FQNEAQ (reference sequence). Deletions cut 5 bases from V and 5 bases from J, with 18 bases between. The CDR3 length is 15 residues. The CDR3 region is CASSPPTVSGETQYF. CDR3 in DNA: TGTGCCAGCAGCCCCCCGACAGTCAGTGGGGAGACCCAGTACTTC.

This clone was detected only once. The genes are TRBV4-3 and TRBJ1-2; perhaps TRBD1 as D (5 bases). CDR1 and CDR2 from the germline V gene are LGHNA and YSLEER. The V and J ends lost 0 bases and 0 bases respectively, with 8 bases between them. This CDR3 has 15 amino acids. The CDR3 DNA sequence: TGCGCCAGCAGCCAAGATCACAGGACTAACTATGGCTACACCTTC. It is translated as CASSQDHRTNYGYTF.

Here the CDR3 reads CASSQGLAGGVDTQYF. The CDR3 DNA follows: TGTGCCAGCAGCCAGGGTCTAGCGGGGGGTGTAGATACGCAGTATTTT. This chain joins TRBV3-1 (or the pseudogene TRBV3-2) and TRBJ2-3; 11 positions agree with TRBD2. V lost 3 bases and J lost 5; bases outside the gene matches: 7. Germline-derived CDR1 and CDR2 are LGHDT and YNNKEL (reference sequence). The CDR3 has 16 residues.

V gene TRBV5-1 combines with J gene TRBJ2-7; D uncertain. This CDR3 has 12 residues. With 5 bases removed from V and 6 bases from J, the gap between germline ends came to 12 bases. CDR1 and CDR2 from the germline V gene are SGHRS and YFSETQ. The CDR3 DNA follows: TGCGCCAGCAGTCGGGTCCCCTCCGAGCAGTACTTC. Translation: CASSRVPSEQYF. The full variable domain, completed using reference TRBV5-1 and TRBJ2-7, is KAGVTQTPRYLIKTRGQQVTLSCSPISGHRSVSWYQQTPGQGLQFLFEYFSETQRNKGNFPGRFSGRQFSNSRSEMNVSTLELGDSALYLCASSRVPSEQYFGPGTRLTVT.

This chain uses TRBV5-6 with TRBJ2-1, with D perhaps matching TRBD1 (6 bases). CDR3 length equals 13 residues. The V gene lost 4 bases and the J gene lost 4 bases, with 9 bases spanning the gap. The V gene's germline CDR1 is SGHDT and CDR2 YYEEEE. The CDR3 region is CASSPQGYNEQFF. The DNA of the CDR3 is TGTGCCAGCAGCCCACAGGGATACAATGAGCAGTTCTTC.

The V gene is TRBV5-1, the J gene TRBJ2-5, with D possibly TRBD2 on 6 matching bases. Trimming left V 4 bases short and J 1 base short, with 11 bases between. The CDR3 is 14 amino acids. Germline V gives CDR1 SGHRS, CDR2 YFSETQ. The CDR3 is CASSLDYSQETQYF. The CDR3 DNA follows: TGCGCCAGCAGCCTGGACTATTCCCAAGAGACCCAGTACTTC.

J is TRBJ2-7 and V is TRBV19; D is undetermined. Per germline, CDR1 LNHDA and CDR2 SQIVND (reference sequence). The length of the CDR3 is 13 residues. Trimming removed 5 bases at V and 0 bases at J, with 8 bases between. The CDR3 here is CASSYLSSYEQYF. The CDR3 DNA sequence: TGTGCCAGTAGTTACTTGAGCTCCTACGAGCAGTACTTC.

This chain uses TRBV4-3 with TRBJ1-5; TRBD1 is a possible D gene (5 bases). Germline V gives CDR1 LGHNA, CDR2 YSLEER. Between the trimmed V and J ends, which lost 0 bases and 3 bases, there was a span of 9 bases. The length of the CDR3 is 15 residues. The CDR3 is CASSQDSGVNQPQHF. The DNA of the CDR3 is TGCGCCAGCAGCCAAGACTCGGGGGTCAATCAGCCCCAGCATTTT.

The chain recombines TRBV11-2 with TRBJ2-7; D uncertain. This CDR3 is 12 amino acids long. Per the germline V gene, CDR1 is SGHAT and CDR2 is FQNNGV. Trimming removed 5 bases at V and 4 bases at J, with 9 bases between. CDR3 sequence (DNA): TGTGCCAGCAGCCCTGCCGTATACGAGCAGTACTTC. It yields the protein CASSPAVYEQYF.

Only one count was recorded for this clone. The CDR3 sequence is CASSKTYYGYTF. The DNA for the CDR3 is TGCGCCAGCAGCAAAACGTACTATGGCTACACCTTC. V and J are TRBV4-3 and TRBJ1-2; D is undetermined. In germline, CDR1 is LGHNA, CDR2 YSLEER. V gave up 5 bases and J gave up 3 bases, with 7 bases separating them. The CDR3 is 12 residues long.

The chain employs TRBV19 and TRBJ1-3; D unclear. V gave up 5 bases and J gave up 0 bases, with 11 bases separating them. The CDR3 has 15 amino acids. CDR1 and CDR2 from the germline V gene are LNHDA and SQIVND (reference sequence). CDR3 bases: TGTGCCAGTAGTGTCGGAGGCGTCTCTGGAAACACCATATATTTT. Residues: CASSVGGVSGNTIYF. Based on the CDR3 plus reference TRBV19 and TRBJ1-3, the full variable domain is DGGITQSPKYLFRKEGQNVTLSCEQNLNHDAMYWYRQDPGQGLRLIYYSQIVNDFQKGDIAEGYSVSREKKESFPLTVTSAQKNPTAFYLCASSVGGVSGNTIYFGEGSWLTVV.

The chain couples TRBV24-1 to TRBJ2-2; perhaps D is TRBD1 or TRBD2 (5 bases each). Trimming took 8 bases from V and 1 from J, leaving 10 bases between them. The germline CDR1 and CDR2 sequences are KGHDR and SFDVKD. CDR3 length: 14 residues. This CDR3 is CATKGGGNTGELFF. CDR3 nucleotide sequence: TGTGCCACCAAGGGTGGGGGGAACACCGGGGAGCTGTTTTTT.

CDR3 DNA: TGTGCCAGCAGCGCACAGGGCCCCAATTCACCCCTCCACTTT. Protein product: CASSAQGPNSPLHF. This sequence joins TRBV9 and TRBJ1-6, with D possibly matching TRBD1 (6 bases). V lost 3 bases to trimming and J lost 7 bases, with 11 bases between them. The germline CDR1 and CDR2 sequences are SGDLS and YYNGEE. The CDR3 sequence is 14 residues long.

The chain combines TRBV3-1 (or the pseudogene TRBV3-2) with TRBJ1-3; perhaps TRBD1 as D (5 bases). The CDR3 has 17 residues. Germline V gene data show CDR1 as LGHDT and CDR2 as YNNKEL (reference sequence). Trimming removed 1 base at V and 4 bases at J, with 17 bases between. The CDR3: CASSQGVQGPLGNTIYF. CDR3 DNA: TGTGCCAGCAGCCAAGGGGTGCAGGGACCTCTCGGAAACACCATATATTTT.

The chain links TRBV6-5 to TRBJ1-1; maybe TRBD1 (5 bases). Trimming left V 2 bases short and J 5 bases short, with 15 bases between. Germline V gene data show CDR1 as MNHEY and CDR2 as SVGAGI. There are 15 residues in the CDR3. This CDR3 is CASSYRGPGRTEAFF. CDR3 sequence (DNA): TGTGCCAGCAGTTACCGGGGACCAGGGAGGACTGAAGCTTTCTTT.

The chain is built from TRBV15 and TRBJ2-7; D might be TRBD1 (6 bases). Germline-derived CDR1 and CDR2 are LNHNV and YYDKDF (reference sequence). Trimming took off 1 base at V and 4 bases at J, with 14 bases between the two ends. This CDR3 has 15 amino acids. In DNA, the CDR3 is TGTGCCACCAGCAGAGCTGCAGGGGTGCAGTACGAGCAGTACTTC. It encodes CATSRAAGVQYEQYF. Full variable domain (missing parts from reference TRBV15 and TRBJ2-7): DAMVIQNPRYQVTQFGKPVTLSCSQTLNHNVMYWYQQKSSQAPKLLFHYYDKDFNNEADTPDNFQSRRPNTSFCFLDIRSPGLGDTAMYLCATSRAAGVQYEQYFGPGTRLTVT.

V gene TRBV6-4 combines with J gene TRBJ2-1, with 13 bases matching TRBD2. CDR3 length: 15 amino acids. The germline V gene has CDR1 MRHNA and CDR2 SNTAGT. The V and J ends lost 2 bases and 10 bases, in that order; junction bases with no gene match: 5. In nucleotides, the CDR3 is TGTGCCAGCAGTGACACTAGCGGGGGGGCCTCAGAGCAGTTCTTC. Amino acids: CASSDTSGGASEQFF.

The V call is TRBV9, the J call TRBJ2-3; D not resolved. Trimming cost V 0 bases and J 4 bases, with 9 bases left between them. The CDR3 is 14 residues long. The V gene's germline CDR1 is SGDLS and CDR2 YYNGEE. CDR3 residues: CASSVGTAPDTQYF. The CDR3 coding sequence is TGTGCCAGCAGCGTAGGCACCGCCCCAGATACGCAGTATTTT.